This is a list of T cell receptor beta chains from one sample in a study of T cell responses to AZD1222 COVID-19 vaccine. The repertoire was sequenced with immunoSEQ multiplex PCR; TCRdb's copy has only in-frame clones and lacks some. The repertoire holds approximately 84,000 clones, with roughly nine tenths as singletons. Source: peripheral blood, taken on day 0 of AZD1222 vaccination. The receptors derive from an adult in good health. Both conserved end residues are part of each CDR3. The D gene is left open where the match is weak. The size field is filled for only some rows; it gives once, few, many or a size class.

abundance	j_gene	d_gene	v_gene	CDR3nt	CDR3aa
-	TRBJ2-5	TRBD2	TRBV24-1	TGTGCCACCAGTGCTAGCGGGGAGGGGGGACCCAGGGAGACCCAGTACTTC	CATSASGEGGPRETQYF
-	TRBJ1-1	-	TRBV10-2	TGCGCCAGCAGTGAGTCAATGGGGTTGGAAGCTTTCTTT	CASSESMGLEAFF
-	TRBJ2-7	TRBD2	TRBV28	TGTGCCAGCGTTGGACTAGCGGGAGGGACCTACGAGCAGTACTTC	CASVGLAGGTYEQYF
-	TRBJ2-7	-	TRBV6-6	TGTGCCAGCAGTTACGTGTGGGGGCTTCGAGAGCAGTACTTC	CASSYVWGLREQYF
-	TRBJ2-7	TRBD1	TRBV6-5	TGTGCCAGCAGCCGTGACAGGGCCTACGAGCAGTACTTC	CASSRDRAYEQYF
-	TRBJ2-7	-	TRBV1	TGCACCAGCAGCCAAATAGCGCGAAGCTCCTACGAGCAGTACTTC	CTSSQIARSSYEQYF
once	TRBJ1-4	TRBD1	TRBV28	TGTGCCAGCAGCAAAACAGGGGGTGGCGAAAAACTGTTTTTT	CASSKTGGGEKLFF
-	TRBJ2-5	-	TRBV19	TGTGCCAGTAGTTCCCAGCAAGAGACCCAGTACTTC	CASSSQQETQYF
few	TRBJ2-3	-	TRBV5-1	TGCGCCAGCAGAAGGGGTTCAGGAGATACGCAGTATTTT	CASRRGSGDTQYF
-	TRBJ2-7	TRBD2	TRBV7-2	TGTGCCAGCAGCCAGGGACTAGCAATCTACGAGCAGTACTTC	CASSQGLAIYEQYF
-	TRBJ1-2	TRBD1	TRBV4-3	TGCGCCAGCAGCCGAGGGGACAGGGATGGCTACACCTTC	CASSRGDRDGYTF
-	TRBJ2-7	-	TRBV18	TGTGCCAGCTCACCGGGACGGGTAACCTACGAGCAGTACTTC	CASSPGRVTYEQYF
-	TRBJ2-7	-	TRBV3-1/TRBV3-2	TGTGCCAGCAGCCAAACAGGGCTGGAGCAGTACTTC	CASSQTGLEQYF
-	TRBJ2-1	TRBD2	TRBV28	TGTGCCAGCACGGTAACTAGCGGCAATGAGCAGTTCTTC	CASTVTSGNEQFF
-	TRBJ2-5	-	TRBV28	TGTGCCAGTGGGGGGTATGGAGAGACCCAGTACTTC	CASGGYGETQYF
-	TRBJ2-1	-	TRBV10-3	TGTGCCATCAGTGAGGCGGCCTCCTACAATGAGCAGTTCTTC	CAISEAASYNEQFF
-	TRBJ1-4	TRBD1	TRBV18	TGTGCCAGCTCACCGGGACAGGCTACAACTAATGAAAAACTGTTTTTT	CASSPGQATTNEKLFF